The rows below give T cell receptor beta chains drawn from one sample of a study of shared clonotypes between healthy human individuals. Here immunoSEQ multiplex PCR was the method, and the copy in TCRdb shows in-frame clones only, minus some. The sample consists of about 2.2 million clones, approximately 94% of them appearing once. Sequencing was carried out using naive CD8+ T cells from PBMCs. The receptors were sampled from a man in his late teens or twenties in good health. Some clones in this sample may be carry-over from other donors' samples. Both conserved end residues are part of each CDR3.

j_call: TRBJ2-1; v_call: TRBV19; cdr3_aa: CASSLAVTGTRNEQFF
j_call: TRBJ1-1; v_call: TRBV11-2; cdr3_aa: CASSLFSGQGETEAFF
j_call: TRBJ1-2; v_call: TRBV7-9; cdr3_aa: CASSPGPAGGYTF
j_call: TRBJ1-5; v_call: TRBV6-6; cdr3_aa: CASSSGDTVNQPQHF
j_call: TRBJ1-1; v_call: TRBV6-1; cdr3_aa: CASRGGTEAFF
j_call: TRBJ2-7; v_call: TRBV27; cdr3_aa: CASSFTGTPSYEQYF
j_call: TRBJ1-4; v_call: TRBV18; cdr3_aa: CASSSGTGIIPSNEKLFF
j_call: TRBJ2-4; v_call: TRBV21-1; cdr3_aa: CASPTYRGAKNIQYF
j_call: TRBJ2-2; v_call: TRBV9; cdr3_aa: CASSGSRATGELFF
j_call: TRBJ1-2; v_call: TRBV6-5; cdr3_aa: CASSYGTADYGYTF
j_call: TRBJ2-1; v_call: TRBV13; cdr3_aa: CASSSRLASGGNNEQFF
j_call: TRBJ1-1; v_call: TRBV6-6; cdr3_aa: CASSPTGGYNTEAFF
j_call: TRBJ1-1; v_call: TRBV9; cdr3_aa: CASSVGPEAFF
j_call: TRBJ2-7; v_call: TRBV9; cdr3_aa: CASSLSGTGGYEQYF
j_call: TRBJ1-1; v_call: TRBV6-4; cdr3_aa: CASRAGTGGTEAFF
j_call: TRBJ1-3; v_call: TRBV9; cdr3_aa: CASSVEDSGNTIYF
j_call: TRBJ2-6; v_call: TRBV28; cdr3_aa: CASSWGANVLTF
j_call: TRBJ2-3; v_call: TRBV7-6; cdr3_aa: CASSPRDRFTDTQYF
j_call: TRBJ2-1; v_call: TRBV5-8; cdr3_aa: CASSWPTLGSYNEQFF
j_call: TRBJ1-5; v_call: TRBV9; cdr3_aa: CASSVNGLNNQPQHF
j_call: TRBJ2-5; v_call: TRBV11-3; cdr3_aa: CASSPRGGVETQYF
j_call: TRBJ2-7; v_call: TRBV10-3; cdr3_aa: CAISDLPGQGARRAGYEQYF
j_call: TRBJ2-3; v_call: TRBV7-9; cdr3_aa: CASSSVAGEWADTQYF
j_call: TRBJ1-1; v_call: TRBV10-2; cdr3_aa: CASRSGTVLNTEAFF
j_call: TRBJ2-3; v_call: TRBV9; cdr3_aa: CASSPPLAGVADTQYF
j_call: TRBJ1-1; v_call: TRBV27; cdr3_aa: CASSLSRGGTEAFF
j_call: TRBJ2-1; v_call: TRBV13; cdr3_aa: CASSLLGSSYNEQFF
j_call: TRBJ1-2; v_call: TRBV19; cdr3_aa: CASSMRTGAGGYTF
j_call: TRBJ1-1; v_call: TRBV19; cdr3_aa: CASRPTGLYTEAFF
j_call: TRBJ2-3; v_call: TRBV28; cdr3_aa: CASSFGAREDTQYF
j_call: TRBJ2-3; v_call: TRBV4-1; cdr3_aa: CASSQSPSGRPSKDTQYF
j_call: TRBJ1-4; v_call: TRBV29-1; cdr3_aa: CSVGRGRNEKLFF
j_call: TRBJ1-1; v_call: TRBV29-1; cdr3_aa: CTVPAGRNTEAFF
j_call: TRBJ2-2; v_call: TRBV9; cdr3_aa: CASSGSRGWELFF
j_call: TRBJ2-5; v_call: TRBV7-9; cdr3_aa: CASSLRGDETQYF
j_call: TRBJ1-1; v_call: TRBV9; cdr3_aa: CASSVGAGDTEAFF
j_call: TRBJ2-3; v_call: TRBV4-1; cdr3_aa: CASSQDAGFADTQYF
j_call: TRBJ2-1; v_call: TRBV27; cdr3_aa: CASSLRPRGYNEQFF
j_call: TRBJ2-2; v_call: TRBV6-5; cdr3_aa: CASSYLLWNTGELFF
j_call: TRBJ1-2; v_call: TRBV4-1; cdr3_aa: CASSPRTGGPDGYTF
j_call: TRBJ2-7; v_call: TRBV28; cdr3_aa: CASSLNQGYEQYF
j_call: TRBJ2-7; v_call: TRBV5-1; cdr3_aa: CASSPGTGAYEQYF
j_call: TRBJ2-5; v_call: TRBV4-1; cdr3_aa: CASSQDLGGYSQETQYF
j_call: TRBJ2-1; v_call: TRBV6-5; cdr3_aa: CASSYGLRGNRDEQFF
j_call: TRBJ2-3; v_call: TRBV7-6; cdr3_aa: CASSLDLSDTQYF
j_call: TRBJ2-3; v_call: TRBV18; cdr3_aa: CASSPPTSGSFFPDTQYF
j_call: TRBJ2-1; v_call: TRBV9; cdr3_aa: CASSYPRSGRSEQFF
j_call: TRBJ2-7; v_call: TRBV6-1; cdr3_aa: CASSESPTAYEQYF
j_call: TRBJ1-4; v_call: TRBV27; cdr3_aa: CASSWTGGNEKLFF
j_call: TRBJ2-3; v_call: TRBV7-8; cdr3_aa: CASSLSEGGNTDTQYF
j_call: TRBJ2-3; v_call: TRBV2; cdr3_aa: CASSEGYGDTQYF
j_call: TRBJ2-1; v_call: TRBV7-9; cdr3_aa: CASSYIAGVPNNEQFF
j_call: TRBJ2-1; v_call: TRBV2; cdr3_aa: CASSPSGLAEYNEQFF
j_call: TRBJ2-1; v_call: TRBV7-9; cdr3_aa: CASSLALAGLNNEQFF
j_call: TRBJ1-2; v_call: TRBV9; cdr3_aa: CASSANPGQTAGGYTF
j_call: TRBJ2-1; v_call: TRBV6-1; cdr3_aa: CASSEPGGEQFF
j_call: TRBJ1-5; v_call: TRBV20-1; cdr3_aa: CSAGAQHF